This TCR beta chain was sequenced in a study of T cell responses to AZD1222 COVID-19 vaccine. TCRdb's copy holds only in-frame clones and misses some; the assay was immunoSEQ multiplex PCR. In the table there are some 110,000 clones, over 75% of which are singletons. Trimming removed 9 bases from V and 8 bases from J; junction bases left unmatched: 12. The germline gives CDR1 SGHRS, CDR2 YFSETQ. The CDR3 is 14 residues long. The source was peripheral blood, collected on day 0 of AZD1222 vaccination. This sequence was found in an adult in good health. The J gene is TRBJ1-4, the V gene TRBV5-1, with 8 bases fitting TRBD1. The CDR3, as DNA: TGCGCCACCATGACTGACCCAGGGGGCGAAAAACTGTTTTTT. Its translation: CATMTDPGGEKLFF.